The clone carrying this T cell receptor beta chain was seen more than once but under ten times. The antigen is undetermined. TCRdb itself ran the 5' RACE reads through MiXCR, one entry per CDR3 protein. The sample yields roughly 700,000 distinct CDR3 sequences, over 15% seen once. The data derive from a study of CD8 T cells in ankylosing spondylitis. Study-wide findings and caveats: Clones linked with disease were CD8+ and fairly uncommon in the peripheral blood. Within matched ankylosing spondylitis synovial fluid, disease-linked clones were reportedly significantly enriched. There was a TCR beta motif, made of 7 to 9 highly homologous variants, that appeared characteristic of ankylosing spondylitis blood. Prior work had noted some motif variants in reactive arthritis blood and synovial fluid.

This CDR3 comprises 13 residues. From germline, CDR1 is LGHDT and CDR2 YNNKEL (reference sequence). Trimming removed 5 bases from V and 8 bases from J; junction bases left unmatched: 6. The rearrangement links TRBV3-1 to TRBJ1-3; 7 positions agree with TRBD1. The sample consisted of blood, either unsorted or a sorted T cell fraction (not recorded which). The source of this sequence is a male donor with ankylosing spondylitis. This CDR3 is CASSYQGEDTIYF. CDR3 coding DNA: TGTGCCAGCAGCTATCAGGGGGAAGACACCATATATTTT.